This T cell receptor beta chain came from a study of Ad26.COV2.S vaccination and SARS-CoV-2 variants. Overall study context: Intramuscular Ad26.COV2.S at 5x10^10 or 1x10^11 viral particles.

Stated treatment: some 19 received Ad26.COV2.S at low or high dose, single or two shots; 5 received placebo; per-sample allocation not given. Collection of samples fell on day 63 after the first vaccine or placebo injection. CDR3 length: 14 amino acids. V was pared by 6 bases and J by 9 bases, with 18 bases between. Germline loops: CDR1 MNHEY, CDR2 SVGAGI. Repertoires were generated with immunoSEQ multiplex PCR, while TCRdb's copy carries only in-frame clones and drops some. Altogether about 400,000 clones are present, 83% being singletons, with the ten largest covering almost 7.5%. Sequencing was performed on peripheral blood, taken in a trial of Ad26.COV2.S vaccine versus placebo. This rearrangement joins TRBV6-5 to TRBJ2-1, with a tentative D call TRBD1 (5 bases). This clonotype was sampled from a person aged 18 to 65 who received the Ad26.COV2.S COVID-19 vaccine or a placebo. The CDR3 loop is CASSPLGEDSEQFF. CDR3 DNA sequence: TGTGCCAGCAGCCCCCTAGGGGAAGACAGTGAGCAGTTCTTC.